This passage covers 23 T cell receptor beta chains from one sample sequenced in a study of T cell responses to AZD1222 COVID-19 vaccine. Only in-frame clones appear in the TCRdb table, and some are missing; sequencing was by immunoSEQ multiplex PCR. The sample has fewer than 200,000 clones, about 90% seen once. The sample here was peripheral blood, taken on day 0 of AZD1222 vaccination. All receptors derive from an adult in good health.

This chain joins TRBV12-3 or TRBV12-4 and TRBJ1-6; D gene uncertain. V was shortened by 5 bases and J by 7 bases, with 9 bases between the two germline ends. The CDR3 has 13 amino acids. The CDR3 reads CASSASGNSPLHF. For the CDR3, the DNA is TGTGCCAGCAGTGCCTCAGGAAATTCACCCCTCCACTTT.

This clone was observed a single time. The V gene is TRBV19, the J gene TRBJ2-3, with no clear D. The V end was cut by 3 bases, the J end by 2 bases, with 6 bases between. CDR3 length equals 13 residues. Germline-derived CDR1 and CDR2 are LNHDA and SQIVND (reference sequence). Written as DNA, the CDR3 is TGTGCCAGTAGTATTGGCCTCACAGATACGCAGTATTTT. It specifies CASSIGLTDTQYF.

The chain carries TRBV10-3 and TRBJ2-1, with 8 positions matching TRBD1. The CDR3 length is 13 residues. Germline V gene data show CDR1 as ENHRY and CDR2 as SYGVKD. Trimming at V came to 10 bases and at J to 1 base, leaving 3 bases not matched to a gene. The CDR3 reads CATGGGSYNEQFF. CDR3 sequence (DNA): TGTGCCACAGGGGGCGGATCCTACAATGAGCAGTTCTTC.

The V call is TRBV4-3, the J call TRBJ2-2, with D tentatively TRBD2 (5 bases). Germline values: CDR1 LGHNA, CDR2 YSLEER. This CDR3 is 13 amino acids long. The germline V and J ends were trimmed by 1 base and 8 bases, with 8 bases remaining between them. The CDR3 DNA reads TGCGCCAGCAGCCAAGGGGAGTGGGGGGAGCTGTTTTTT. Translated, it gives CASSQGEWGELFF.

This clone was observed once. This chain links TRBV24-1 with TRBJ2-3; no clear D gene. The CDR3 covers 16 residues. Germline loops: CDR1 KGHDR, CDR2 SFDVKD. V shed 4 bases and J shed 0 bases, with 13 bases lying between them. The CDR3 is CATSEPSFSSTDTQYF. CDR3 sequence (DNA): TGTGCCACCAGTGAACCCTCATTCTCTAGCACAGATACGCAGTATTTT.

This clone has just one count. The chain joins TRBV30 to TRBJ1-2; D is uncertain. CDR3 length: 15 amino acids. CDR1 and CDR2 from the germline V gene are GTSNPN and SVGIG (reference sequence). V lost 6 bases and J 7 bases, leaving 24 bases between the germline ends. CDR3 in amino acids: CACPREKESMFGYTF. The CDR3, as DNA: TGTGCCTGTCCTAGAGAAAAAGAGAGTATGTTTGGCTACACCTTC.

V is TRBV29-1 and J is TRBJ2-1; 9 positions agree with TRBD2. Trimming at V came to 3 bases and at J to 4 bases, leaving 13 bases not matched to a gene. CDR1 is SQVTM and CDR2 is ANQGSEA in the germline V gene. This CDR3 has 17 amino acids. The DNA of the CDR3 is TGCAGCGTTGAGGTAGCGGGAGTCTTTTTTTCGTACAATGAGCAGTTCTTC. Its protein product is CSVEVAGVFFSYNEQFF.

V is TRBV25-1 and J is TRBJ2-7, with a weak D call TRBD2 (5 bases). Germline values: CDR1 MGHDK, CDR2 SYGVNS. This CDR3 is built from 13 residues. V was trimmed by 5 bases and J by 6 bases, leaving 14 bases between them. DNA for the CDR3: TGTGCCAGCAGTTACTTGGGAGTAGCCGAGCAGTACTTC. It translates to CASSYLGVAEQYF.

V usage is TRBV7-8 and J usage is TRBJ2-7; weak D call: TRBD2 (5 bases). This CDR3 has 15 amino acids. V lost 2 bases, J lost 3 bases, and 14 bases lay in between. Germline V CDR1 and CDR2: SGHVS, FQNEAQ. The CDR3 coding sequence is TGTGCCAGCAGCTTATCGGGTGGCGACTACTACGAGCAGTACTTC. It translates to CASSLSGGDYYEQYF.

V is TRBV4-3 and J is TRBJ2-7; TRBD2 might be the D (6 bases). The length of the CDR3 is 18 residues. Looked up from germline, CDR1 is LGHNA and CDR2 is YSLEER. With 1 base removed from V and 0 bases from J, the gap between germline ends came to 19 bases. The CDR3 loop is CASSQGMVLAASSYEQYF. The CDR3, as DNA: TGCGCCAGCAGCCAAGGAATGGTTTTAGCGGCCAGCTCCTACGAGCAGTACTTC.

The gene calls are TRBV5-1 and TRBJ2-7; 8 bases line up with TRBD2. The ends lost 0 bases at V and 0 bases at J; junction bases unmatched: 5. Germline values: CDR1 SGHRS, CDR2 YFSETQ. The CDR3 has 16 residues. The CDR3 loop is CASSLVTSGGSYEQYF. The CDR3 DNA is TGCGCCAGCAGCTTGGTAACCAGCGGGGGCTCCTACGAGCAGTACTTC.

The J gene is TRBJ2-1, the V gene TRBV13; a possible D gene is TRBD2 (6 bases). The CDR3 loop spans 16 amino acids. CDR1 is PRHDT and CDR2 is FYEKMQ in the germline V gene (reference sequence). Between the trimmed V and J ends, which lost 0 bases and 6 bases, there was a span of 15 bases. CDR3 coding DNA: TGTGCCAGCAGCTTAGGTAGGGACTCCTCGGTCAATGAGCAGTTCTTC. Its translation: CASSLGRDSSVNEQFF.

The chain is built from TRBV28 and TRBJ1-1; D remains unclear. Germline lookup yields CDR1 MDHEN and CDR2 SYDVKM. This CDR3 is built from 16 residues. V was clipped by 4 bases and J by 0 bases, with 15 bases between them. CDR3 loop: CASSSRAVIMNTEAFF. The DNA for the CDR3 is TGTGCCAGCAGTTCCCGCGCGGTCATCATGAACACTGAAGCTTTCTTT. The whole variable domain, remainder taken from reference TRBV28 and TRBJ1-1, is DVKVTQSSRYLVKRTGEKVFLECVQDMDHENMFWYRQDPGLGLRLIYFSYDVKMKEKGDIPEGYSVSREKKERFSLILESASTNQTSMYLCASSSRAVIMNTEAFFGQGTRLTVV.

This chain uses TRBV19 with TRBJ2-7; 8 bases map to TRBD1. V was clipped by 5 bases and J by 4 bases; unmatched bases: 10. The CDR3 is made up of 15 amino acids. CDR1 and CDR2 from the germline V gene are LNHDA and SQIVND (reference sequence). The CDR3 DNA reads TGTGCCAGTAGTCAGGGGGCCGCTACGTTATACGAGCAGTACTTC. It yields the protein CASSQGAATLYEQYF.

The rearrangement links TRBV10-3 to TRBJ1-1; D may be TRBD1 (6 bases). CDR1 ENHRY and CDR2 SYGVKD come from the germline V gene. The CDR3 runs 16 residues. The germline V and J ends were trimmed by 1 base and 5 bases, with 17 bases remaining between them. The CDR3 DNA reads TGTGCCATCAGTGAGTATGACAGGACCGCCGGGACTGAAGCTTTCTTT. This gives the protein CAISEYDRTAGTEAFF.

The chain's CDR3 is CASSHQTGDTQYF. Here the CDR3 DNA reads TGTGCCAGCAGCCACCAGACTGGAGATACGCAGTATTTT. The rearrangement links TRBV6-6 to TRBJ2-3; D uncertain. With 6 bases removed from V and 5 bases from J, the gap between germline ends came to 12 bases. In germline, CDR1 is MNHNY, CDR2 SVGAGI (reference sequence). This CDR3 comprises 13 residues.

This clone was counted a single time. The junction does not match germline at one end; this may be a read error. The CDR3 DNA is TGTGCTAGCAGCCCTACCACAGGGGGCCCAACGAACACCGGGGAGCTGTTTTTT. It translates to CASSPTTGGPTNTGELFF. This chain links TRBV7-7 with TRBJ2-2; TRBD1 matches 9 bases. The CDR3 extends over 18 amino acids. The germline CDR1 and CDR2 sequences are SSHAT and FNYEAQ (reference sequence).

The chain uses TRBV4-1 and TRBJ1-6; no reliable D call. The CDR3 runs 16 residues. The ends were cut back, 4 bases at V and 7 bases at J, with 17 bases in the middle. Looked up from germline, CDR1 is MGHRA and CDR2 is YSYEKL. The CDR3 DNA sequence: TGCGCCAGCAGCCCATGGACGAACCCGGAGAATTCACCCCTCCACTTT. Protein product: CASSPWTNPENSPLHF.

The rearrangement links TRBV6-5 to TRBJ2-7, with 8 bases identical to TRBD1. J was trimmed by 5 bases and V by 7 bases; bases with no gene match: 10. The CDR3 has 14 residues. Germline lookup yields CDR1 MNHEY and CDR2 SVGAGI. The CDR3 region is CASNSGQGPHEQYF. The DNA for the CDR3 is TGTGCCAGCAACTCCGGACAGGGTCCCCACGAGCAGTACTTC.

This clone came up once. The rearrangement joins TRBV30 to TRBJ1-1; D gene uncertain. CDR3 length equals 10 residues. Germline-derived CDR1 and CDR2 are GTSNPN and SVGIG (reference sequence). The CDR3 DNA is TGTGCTGGTACGCGCACTGAAGCTTTCTTT. This gives the protein CAGTRTEAFF.

This chain connects TRBV5-6 to TRBJ2-1; 9 positions agree with TRBD1. The CDR3 consists of 15 residues. Germline loops: CDR1 SGHDT, CDR2 YYEEEE. Trimming removed 2 bases from V and 4 bases from J; junction bases left unmatched: 4. The CDR3 spells CASSFLGTGYNEQFF. The CDR3 nucleotides are TGTGCCAGCAGCTTCTTGGGGACAGGGTACAATGAGCAGTTCTTC.

The chain has TRBV29-1 and TRBJ2-7, with D possibly being TRBD2 (5 bases). Per germline, CDR1 SQVTM and CDR2 ANQGSEA. Trimming took 6 bases from V and 4 from J, leaving 7 bases between them. CDR3 length equals 10 residues. CDR3 sequence reads: CSVREYEQYF. In DNA form, the CDR3 reads TGCAGCGTCCGGGAATACGAGCAGTACTTC.

The gene calls are TRBV2 and TRBJ1-1; D gene uncertain. CDR1 is SNHLY, CDR2 FYNNEI, per germline. The CDR3 sequence is 12 residues long. V was shortened by 7 bases and J by 1 base, with 7 bases between the two germline ends. The CDR3 DNA follows: TGTGCCAGCAATTCCGAGAACACTGAAGCTTTCTTT. Residues: CASNSENTEAFF. Complete variable domain (other parts from reference TRBV2 and TRBJ1-1): EPEVTQTPSHQVTQMGQEVILRCVPISNHLYFYWYRQILGQKVEFLVSFYNNEISEKSEIFDDQFSVERPDGSNFTLKIRSTKLEDSAMYFCASNSENTEAFFGQGTRLTVV.